This T cell receptor (beta chain) was obtained from a study of cytomegalovirus exposure and HLA in healthy donors. Looking at the study overall: Findings of an earlier analysis included roughly 110 million unique TCR beta sequences from some 180 million T cells.

Points on this clone: Its antigen is not known.

A multiplex PCR was run with 60 Vbeta primers and 13 Jbeta primers. TCRdb keeps only in-frame clones here, not all; method: immunoSEQ multiplex PCR. This sample has 150,000 to 200,000 clones, with 65% to 85% found just once. The ends were cut back, 3 bases at V and 13 bases at J, with 13 bases in the middle. Germline loops: CDR1 SGHTA, CDR2 FQGNSA. The length of the CDR3 is 12 residues. Study results and limitations: According to reports, the classifier identified cytomegalovirus status with high specificity and sensitivity. Earlier analysis found most TCR beta V segments productive about 87% or about 30% of the time. Later examination showed HLA-associated TCR beta chains had greater clonal expansion than equally common others.

The source material was PBMCs. The clonotype comes from a man between 50 and 59 years old in good health and CMV-seropositive. The chain recombines TRBV7-2 with TRBJ2-1; D unresolved. The CDR3 loop is CASSFEPWAQFF. CDR3 sequence (DNA): TGTGCCAGCAGCTTTGAACCCTGGGCCCAGTTCTTC.